The 2 T cell receptor beta chains listed next were all sequenced from one sample in a study of T cell repertoires in ileal Crohn's disease. The repertoire was sequenced with immunoSEQ multiplex PCR; TCRdb's copy has only in-frame clones and lacks some. Among roughly 16,000 clones listed, roughly 90% were seen once. Time point: inflamed ileum from the surgical specimen. Sequencing input: ileal tissue. The receptors derive from an adult with Crohn's disease.

The J gene is TRBJ1-1, the V gene TRBV5-4; a weak D match, TRBD1 (5 bases). Germline V lookup: CDR1 SGHNT, CDR2 YYREEE (reference sequence). The CDR3 spans 14 residues. Trimming left V 2 bases short and J 2 bases short, with 10 bases between. CDR3 residues: CASSFARANTEAFF. As DNA, the CDR3 is TGTGCCAGCAGCTTCGCCAGGGCCAACACTGAAGCTTTCTTT.

The chain carries TRBV18 and TRBJ2-7; TRBD1 might be the D (6 bases). V was cut by 3 bases and J by 1 base, with 22 bases left in between. There are 18 residues in the CDR3. Germline values: CDR1 KGHSH, CDR2 LQKENI. The CDR3: CASSPTELRIRGSYEQYF. The CDR3 nucleotides are TGTGCCAGCTCACCGACCGAGTTACGAATCAGGGGTTCCTACGAGCAGTACTTC. The full variable domain, rest sourced from reference TRBV18 and TRBJ2-7, is NAGVMQNPRHLVRRRGQEARLRCSPMKGHSHVYWYRQLPEEGLKFMVYLQKENIIDESGMPKERFSAEFPKEGPSILRIQQVVRGDSAAYFCASSPTELRIRGSYEQYFGPGTRLTVT.